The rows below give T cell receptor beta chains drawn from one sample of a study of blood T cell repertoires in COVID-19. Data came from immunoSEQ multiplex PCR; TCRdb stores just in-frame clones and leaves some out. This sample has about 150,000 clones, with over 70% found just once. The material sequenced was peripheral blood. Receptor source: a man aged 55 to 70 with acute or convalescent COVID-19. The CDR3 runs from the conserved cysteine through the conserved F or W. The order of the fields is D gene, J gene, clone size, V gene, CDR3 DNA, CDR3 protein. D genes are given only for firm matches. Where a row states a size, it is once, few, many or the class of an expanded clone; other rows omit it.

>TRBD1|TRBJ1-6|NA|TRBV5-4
TGTGCCAGCAGCTTGGGGACAGGTGGGAATTCACCCCTCCACTTT
CASSLGTGGNSPLHF
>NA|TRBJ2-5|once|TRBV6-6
TGTGCCAGCAGTTATGACAGGAGTACCCAAGAGACCCAGTACTTC
CASSYDRSTQETQYF
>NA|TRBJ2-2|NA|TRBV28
TGTGCCAGCAGTCGGGCTAGCGACACCGGGGAGCTGTTTTTT
CASSRASDTGELFF
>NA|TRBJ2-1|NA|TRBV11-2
TGTGCCAGCAGCTTATCATTTGAGGGTGCGCACGAGCAGTTCTTC
CASSLSFEGAHEQFF
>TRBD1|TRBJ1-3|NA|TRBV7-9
TGTGCCAGCAGCTCATTTACAGGGGGCTTAAGAAACACCATATATTTT
CASSSFTGGLRNTIYF
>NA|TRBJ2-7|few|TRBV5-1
TGCGCCAGCAGCTTGCGGGGGGCCCCCTACGAGCAGTACTTC
CASSLRGAPYEQYF
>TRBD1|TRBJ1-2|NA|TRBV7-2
TGTGCCAGCAGCTTCCATCAGGGGGAGGGCTACACCTTC
CASSFHQGEGYTF
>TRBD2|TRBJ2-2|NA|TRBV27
TGTGCCAGCAGTTTACTAGCGGGGAGAAACACCGGGGAGCTGTTTTTT
CASSLLAGRNTGELFF
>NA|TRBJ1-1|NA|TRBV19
TGTGCCAGTAGTCAGGGATGGGAAGCTTTCTTT
CASSQGWEAFF
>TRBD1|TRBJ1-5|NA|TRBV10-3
TGTGCCATCAGACCCAGGCCTACAGGGGGCAGCAATCAGCCCCAGCATTTT
CAIRPRPTGGSNQPQHF
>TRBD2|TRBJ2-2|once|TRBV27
TGTGCCAGCAGACCGACTAGCGGGGGGGCCCATGTCACCGGGGAGCTGTTTTTT
CASRPTSGGAHVTGELFF
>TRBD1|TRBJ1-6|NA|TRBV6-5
TGTGCCAGCAGGGGGGACAGCTCCTATAATTCACCCCTCCACTTT
CASRGDSSYNSPLHF
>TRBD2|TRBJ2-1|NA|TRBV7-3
TGTGCCAGCAGCTTACCGCCGGGAGGGGGAGATGAGCAGTTCTTC
CASSLPPGGGDEQFF
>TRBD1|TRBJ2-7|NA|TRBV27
TGTGCCAGCAGTTACGGACAGGGGCGTTACGAGCAGTACTTC
CASSYGQGRYEQYF
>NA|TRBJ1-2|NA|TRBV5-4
TGTGCCAGCAGCTTCGGTCAACAGGGCTCGCGCCGAGGCTACACCTTC
CASSFGQQGSRRGYTF
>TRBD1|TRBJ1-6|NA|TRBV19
TGTGCCAGTAGTACCACAGGGGGGAATTCACCCCTCCACTTT
CASSTTGGNSPLHF
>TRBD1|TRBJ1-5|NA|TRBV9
TGTGCCAGCTCCGAGGGGGCGTATAGCAATCAGCCCCAGCATTTT
CASSEGAYSNQPQHF
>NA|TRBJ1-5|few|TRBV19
TGTGCCAGTAGTCTAACAGGAGACAATCAGCCCCAGCATTTT
CASSLTGDNQPQHF
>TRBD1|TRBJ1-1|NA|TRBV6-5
TGTGCCAGCAGTTACAGTCTGACAGGGAGAAACACTGAAGCTTTCTTT
CASSYSLTGRNTEAFF
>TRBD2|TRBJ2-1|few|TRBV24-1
TGTGCCACCAGTGACTTGACTAGCGGGAGCAATGAGCAGTTCTTC
CATSDLTSGSNEQFF
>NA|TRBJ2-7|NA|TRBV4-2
TGTGCCAGCAGCCAAGGGGTAGGCGGCGCCCCTTCCTACGAGCAGTACTTC
CASSQGVGGAPSYEQYF
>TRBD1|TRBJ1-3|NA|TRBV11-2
TGTGCCAGCAGCTTACGACAGGGGAGGGTGGCTGGAAACACCATATATTTT
CASSLRQGRVAGNTIYF
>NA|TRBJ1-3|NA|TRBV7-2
TGTGCCAGCAGCTCCGGACAGAGCTCTGGAAACACCATATATTTT
CASSSGQSSGNTIYF